The 16 T cell receptor beta chains below all came from one sample that was sequenced in a study of response to subunit inactivated influenza vaccine. Each CDR3 protein gets one entry after TCRdb re-called the RT-PCR reads with MiXCR. The data contain about 780,000 distinct CDR3 sequences, 18% of them singletons. Specimen: PBMCs from blood, collected less than 6 days after vaccination. Receptor source: a man aged 50-60 years who received an inactivated influenza vaccine.

In this sample, this clonotype turned up a few times. This chain connects TRBV5-1 to TRBJ1-2; 7 bases agree with TRBD1. Germline V lookup: CDR1 SGHRS, CDR2 YFSETQ. This CDR3 region has 14 residues. The J segment lost 8 bases and the V segment lost 3 bases, leaving 10 bases of the junction unmatched. The CDR3 loop is CASSSIPGTDGYTF. In DNA form, the CDR3 reads TGCGCCAGCAGCTCCATTCCCGGGACAGACGGCTACACCTTC.

The rearrangement links TRBV29-1 to TRBJ2-1, with D hard to call. Per germline, CDR1 SQVTM and CDR2 ANQGSEA. With 3 bases removed from V and 5 bases from J, the gap between germline ends came to 8 bases. This CDR3 is built from 12 residues. CDR3 loop: CSVEGNHNEQFF. Written as DNA, the CDR3 is TGCAGCGTTGAGGGGAACCACAATGAGCAGTTCTTC.

This rearrangement joins TRBV7-9 to TRBJ1-1; D remains unclear. This CDR3 spans 12 amino acids. Germline V lookup: CDR1 SEHNR, CDR2 FQNEAQ (reference sequence). The V gene lost 5 bases and the J gene lost 4 bases, with 8 bases spanning the gap. The CDR3 DNA reads TGTGCCAGCAGCGCAGCGTCCACTGAAGCTTTCTTT. This translates into CASSAASTEAFF.

This clonotype was counted only a few times. The rearrangement uses TRBV6-5 and TRBJ1-1; weak D call: TRBD1 (5 bases). The CDR3 is 16 amino acids. Trimming left V 2 bases short and J 1 base short, with 14 bases between. Germline V gene lookup returns CDR1 MNHEY and CDR2 SVGAGI. The CDR3 spells CASSYNGRGPNTEAFF. CDR3 bases: TGTGCCAGCAGTTACAACGGTCGGGGCCCGAACACTGAAGCTTTCTTT.

This clonotype was found many times. The chain links TRBV28 to TRBJ2-1; D call uncertain. V was trimmed by 5 bases and J by 5 bases, leaving 7 bases between them. In germline, CDR1 is MDHEN, CDR2 SYDVKM. The length of the CDR3 is 12 residues. CDR3 region: CASSPIHNEQFF. The CDR3 bases are TGTGCCAGCAGTCCGATTCACAATGAGCAGTTCTTC.

This clonotype has at least ten counts. The chain employs TRBV7-2 and TRBJ2-7; D unclear. Trimming removed 2 bases from V and 3 bases from J, with 2 bases in between. Germline CDR1 is SGHTA and CDR2 is FQGNSA. The CDR3 contains 11 residues. The CDR3 nucleotides are TGTGCCAGCAGCTTATTCTACGAGCAGTACTTC. It codes for CASSLFYEQYF.

The chain has TRBV7-3 and TRBJ2-3, with 7 bases lining up with TRBD1. Trimming cost V 5 bases and J 4 bases; bases outside gene matches: 12. CDR1 and CDR2 from the germline V gene are SGHTA and FQGTGA. The CDR3 spans 16 residues. CDR3 nucleotide sequence: TGTGCCAGCAGCCTAGATCGACAGGGTGAAGCAGATACGCAGTATTTT. This translates into CASSLDRQGEADTQYF.

The chain links TRBV3-1 to TRBJ2-3, with D perhaps given as TRBD1 or TRBD2 (5 bases each). Per germline, CDR1 LGHDT and CDR2 YNNKEL (reference sequence). The CDR3 runs to 15 residues. V shed 0 bases and J shed 6 bases, with 13 bases lying between them. The CDR3 nucleotides are TGTGCCAGCAGCCAAGATCTGGGACCCAATGATACGCAGTATTTT. The encoded protein is CASSQDLGPNDTQYF.

In its sample, this clonotype was seen a few times. V is TRBV20-1 and J is TRBJ1-3; D remains ambiguous. The V gene's germline CDR1 is DFQATT and CDR2 SNEGSKA (reference sequence). Trimming left V 3 bases short and J 0 bases short, with 12 bases between. This CDR3 contains 15 residues. The CDR3, as DNA: TGCAGTGCTAGCTCCCTAGCAGACTCTGGAAACACCATATATTTT. The encoded protein is CSASSLADSGNTIYF.

This clonotype was seen more than once but under ten times. The chain combines TRBV7-9 with TRBJ2-3; 10 bases align to TRBD2. The CDR3 extends over 16 amino acids. The V segment lost 5 bases and the J segment 2 bases; nucleotides outside the gene matches: 7. The germline V gene has CDR1 SEHNR and CDR2 FQNEAQ (reference sequence). CDR3 region: CASSRRSGGATDTQYF. In DNA form, the CDR3 reads TGTGCCAGCAGCCGTAGGAGCGGGGGGGCCACAGATACGCAGTATTTT.

This clonotype was observed many times. The rearrangement joins TRBV4-2 to TRBJ2-7; 8 positions match TRBD1. CDR1 is LGHNA, CDR2 YNFKEQ, per germline. The CDR3 has 16 residues. Trimming at V came to 0 bases and at J to 5 bases, leaving 9 bases not matched to a gene. The CDR3 DNA sequence: TGTGCCAGCAGCCAAGATCTTGGGACAGGCCGCAACGAGCAGTACTTC. Translating it yields CASSQDLGTGRNEQYF.

The chain employs TRBV18 and TRBJ2-7; TRBD2 aligns across 8 bases. The trim removed 4 bases at V and 3 bases at J, leaving 11 bases unmatched. There are 16 residues in the CDR3. CDR1 KGHSH and CDR2 LQKENI come from the germline V gene. The DNA for the CDR3 is TGTGCCAGCTCACTCGAGGTAGCGGGGATGTTCTACGAGCAGTACTTC. Its protein is CASSLEVAGMFYEQYF.

This clonotype was picked up a small number of times. The chain combines TRBV5-1 with TRBJ2-6; D is unresolved. The CDR3 extends over 17 amino acids. Trimming removed 0 bases from V and 0 bases from J, with 10 bases in between. Germline V gene lookup returns CDR1 SGHRS and CDR2 YFSETQ. CDR3 amino acids: CASSLAAGSSGANVLTF. The DNA for the CDR3 is TGCGCCAGCAGCTTGGCCGCCGGCAGCTCTGGGGCCAACGTCCTGACTTTC.

This clonotype occurred a few times. The chain carries TRBV10-3 and TRBJ1-1; D is uncertain. CDR3 length: 11 residues. Germline V gene lookup returns CDR1 ENHRY and CDR2 SYGVKD. Trimming cost V 8 bases and J 2 bases, with 6 bases left between them. CDR3 residues: CAIGRNTEAFF. The CDR3 coding sequence is TGTGCCATCGGACGTAACACTGAAGCTTTCTTT.

Ten or more counts support this clonotype. V and J are TRBV5-1 and TRBJ2-3; D possibly corresponds to TRBD1 (6 bases). V was pared by 5 bases and J by 5 bases, with 9 bases between. Per germline, CDR1 SGHRS and CDR2 YFSETQ. The CDR3 length is 12 residues. CDR3 sequence reads: CASSSGVDTQYF. The CDR3 nucleotides are TGCGCCAGCAGTTCAGGGGTAGATACGCAGTATTTT.

This clonotype came up a few times. The rearrangement uses TRBV10-3 and TRBJ1-2; no clear D. The germline V gene encodes CDR1 ENHRY and CDR2 SYGVKD. The CDR3 sequence is 13 residues long. The germline V and J ends were trimmed by 2 bases and 8 bases, with 12 bases remaining between them. The DNA for the CDR3 is TGTGCCATCAGTGAGATAGGGAACGGGGGCTACACCTTC. Translation: CAISEIGNGGYTF.